What follows are 2 T cell receptor beta chains derived from one specimen sequenced in a study of blood T cell repertoires in COVID-19. The method was immunoSEQ multiplex PCR; TCRdb's version includes in-frame clones alone and lacks a portion of them. The sample has 200,000 to 250,000 clones, about 80% seen once; the top ten hold 1.5% to 2%. The specimen sequenced was peripheral blood. The receptors originated from a woman aged 80 or over with acute or convalescent COVID-19.

J is TRBJ2-2 and V is TRBV7-9, with 12 bases matching TRBD2. Trimming removed 5 bases from V and 2 bases from J; junction bases left unmatched: 6. CDR3 length: 17 residues. Germline values: CDR1 SEHNR, CDR2 FQNEAQ (reference sequence). DNA for the CDR3: TGTGCCAGCAGCCGACAACTAGCGGGAGGTAACACCGGGGAGCTGTTTTTT. As protein: CASSRQLAGGNTGELFF. Combining the CDR3 with reference TRBV7-9 and TRBJ2-2 gives the whole variable domain DTGVSQNPRHKITKRGQNVTFRCDPISEHNRLYWYRQTLGQGPEFLTYFQNEAQLEKSRLLSDRFSAERPKGSFSTLEIQRTEQGDSAMYLCASSRQLAGGNTGELFFGEGSRLTVL.

CDR3 protein: CAISESGGEQFF. The CDR3 DNA follows: TGTGCCATCAGTGAGTCAGGCGGGGAGCAGTTCTTC. The chain is built from TRBV10-3 and TRBJ2-1, with a tentative D call TRBD2 (5 bases). Trimming removed 0 bases from V and 10 bases from J, with 7 bases in between. This CDR3 is 12 amino acids long. Per the germline V gene, CDR1 is ENHRY and CDR2 is SYGVKD.